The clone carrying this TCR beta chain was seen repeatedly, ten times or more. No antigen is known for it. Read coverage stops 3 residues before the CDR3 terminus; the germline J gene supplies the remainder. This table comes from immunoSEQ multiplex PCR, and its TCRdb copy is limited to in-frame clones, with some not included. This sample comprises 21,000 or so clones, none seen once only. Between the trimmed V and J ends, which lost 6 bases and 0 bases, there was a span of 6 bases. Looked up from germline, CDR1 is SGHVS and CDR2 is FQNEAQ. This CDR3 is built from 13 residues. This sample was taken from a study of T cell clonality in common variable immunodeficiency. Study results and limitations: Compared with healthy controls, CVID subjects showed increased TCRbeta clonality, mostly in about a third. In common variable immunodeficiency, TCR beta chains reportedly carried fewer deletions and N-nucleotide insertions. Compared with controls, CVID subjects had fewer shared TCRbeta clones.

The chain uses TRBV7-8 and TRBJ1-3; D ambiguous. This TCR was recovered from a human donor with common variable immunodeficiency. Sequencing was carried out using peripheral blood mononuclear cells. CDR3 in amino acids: CASSTDSGNTIYF. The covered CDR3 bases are TGTGCCAGCAGTACAGACTCTGGAAACACC.